Presented here are 10 T cell receptor beta chains from one specimen sequenced in a study of blood T cell repertoires in COVID-19. Data came from immunoSEQ multiplex PCR; TCRdb stores just in-frame clones and leaves some out. Among about 74,000 clones listed, 88% were seen once. Sequencing was done on a sample of peripheral blood. The receptors derive from a woman aged 80 or older with acute or convalescent COVID-19.

The genes are TRBV5-1 and TRBJ2-5; maybe TRBD1 (6 bases). Germline V gene lookup returns CDR1 SGHRS and CDR2 YFSETQ. Trimming took off 4 bases at V and 1 base at J, with 11 bases between the two ends. The CDR3 is made up of 14 amino acids. In DNA form, the CDR3 reads TGCGCCAGCAGCCCGGGACAAATCCAAGAGACCCAGTACTTC. It encodes CASSPGQIQETQYF.

The chain combines TRBV18 with TRBJ1-6, with D tentatively TRBD1 (6 bases). V was cut by 4 bases and J by 6 bases, with 10 bases left in between. The CDR3 has 14 amino acids. Germline CDR1 reads KGHSH; CDR2 reads LQKENI. For the CDR3, the DNA is TGTGCCAGCTCACGACAGGCCCTTAATTCACCCCTCCACTTT. Translated, it gives CASSRQALNSPLHF. Variable domain in full (rest from reference TRBV18 and TRBJ1-6): NAGVMQNPRHLVRRRGQEARLRCSPMKGHSHVYWYRQLPEEGLKFMVYLQKENIIDESGMPKERFSAEFPKEGPSILRIQQVVRGDSAAYFCASSRQALNSPLHFGNGTRLTVT.

This chain uses TRBV10-3 with TRBJ2-1, with D possibly being TRBD2 (5 bases). V was shortened by 5 bases and J by 2 bases, with 7 bases between the two germline ends. Germline V gene lookup returns CDR1 ENHRY and CDR2 SYGVKD. The CDR3 sequence is 13 residues long. The CDR3 loop reads CAISSGTYNEQFF. The CDR3 bases are TGTGCCATCAGTTCCGGGACCTACAATGAGCAGTTCTTC.

The CDR3 loop is CASSRGTGDGYTF. The CDR3 nucleotides read TGTGCCAGCAGCCGAGGGACAGGGGATGGCTACACCTTC. The rearrangement uses TRBV6-5 and TRBJ1-2, with TRBD1 matching over 10 bases. With 6 bases clipped from V and 6 bases from J, the junction kept 4 bases outside the gene matches. CDR3 size: 13 residues. CDR1 is MNHEY and CDR2 is SVGAGI in the germline V gene.

This clone was detected only once. The chain joins TRBV29-1 to TRBJ2-3, with 8 bases aligning to TRBD2. The CDR3 runs to 16 residues. Trimming took 4 bases from V and 3 from J; bases not matched to a gene: 12. The germline gives CDR1 SQVTM, CDR2 ANQGSEA. The CDR3 coding sequence is TGCAGCGTTGCGGCCTCCGGGGGGGCCAAAACAGATACGCAGTATTTT. Translation gives CSVAASGGAKTDTQYF.

The chain employs TRBV18 and TRBJ2-5; 7 nucleotides match TRBD1. CDR3 length: 18 residues. Germline V gene data show CDR1 as KGHSH and CDR2 as LQKENI. J was trimmed by 2 bases and V by 2 bases; bases with no gene match: 14. The CDR3, as DNA: TGTGCCAGCTCACCAGGTCGGGGCGGCCGGGACAGTCAAGAGACCCAGTACTTC. It yields the protein CASSPGRGGRDSQETQYF.

The chain joins TRBV30 to TRBJ2-1, with 10 bases identical to TRBD1. The CDR3 is made up of 17 amino acids. In germline, CDR1 is GTSNPN, CDR2 SVGIG (reference sequence). J lost 9 bases, V lost 1 base, and 15 bases had no gene match. The DNA of the CDR3 is TGTGCCTGGAGTGAAGGGAGCGGGGGACAGGGGATTCTTGAGCAGTTCTTC. It encodes CAWSEGSGGQGILEQFF.

This clone was seen a handful of times. This rearrangement joins TRBV18 to TRBJ2-6; D possibly corresponds to TRBD1 (5 bases). Deletions cut 6 bases from V and 4 bases from J, with 10 bases between. Germline loops: CDR1 KGHSH, CDR2 LQKENI. This CDR3 region has 14 residues. The CDR3 DNA is TGTGCCAGCTCCCCTTCAGGGGGGGCCAACGTCCTGACTTTC. Its translation is CASSPSGGANVLTF.

The chain employs TRBV7-9 and TRBJ2-7; 8 nucleotides match TRBD1. V was clipped by 5 bases and J by 3 bases; unmatched bases: 9. The CDR3 has 15 amino acids. Germline CDR1 is SEHNR and CDR2 is FQNEAQ (reference sequence). CDR3 sequence (DNA): TGTGCCAGCAGCCCTCGGACAGGGAGTCTCTACGAGCAGTACTTC. Its protein is CASSPRTGSLYEQYF.

This chain joins TRBV10-2 and TRBJ1-2; 7 nucleotides align to TRBD1. Unmatched junction bases numbered 6, after V lost 6 bases and J lost 2 bases. CDR1 and CDR2 from the germline V gene are WSHSY and SAAADI. This CDR3 has 14 residues. The CDR3 sequence: CASRIQGGNYGYTF. The CDR3 bases are TGCGCCAGCAGGATTCAGGGGGGAAACTATGGCTACACCTTC.